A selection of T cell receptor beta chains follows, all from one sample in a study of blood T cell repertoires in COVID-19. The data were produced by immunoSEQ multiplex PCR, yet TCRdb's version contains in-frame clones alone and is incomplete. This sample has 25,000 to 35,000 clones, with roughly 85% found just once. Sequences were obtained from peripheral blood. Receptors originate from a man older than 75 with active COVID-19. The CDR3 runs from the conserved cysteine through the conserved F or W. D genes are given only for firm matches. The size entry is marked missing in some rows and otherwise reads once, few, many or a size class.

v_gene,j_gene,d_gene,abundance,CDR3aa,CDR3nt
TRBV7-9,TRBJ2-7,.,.,CASSLWAPGRPATYEQYF,TGTGCCAGCAGCTTATGGGCCCCAGGCCGACCAGCTACCTACGAGCAGTACTTC
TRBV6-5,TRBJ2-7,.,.,CASSPGPYEQYF,TGTGCCAGCAGTCCAGGCCCCTACGAGCAGTACTTC
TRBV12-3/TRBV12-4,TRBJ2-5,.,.,CASSLMGGETQYF,TGTGCCAGCAGTCTAATGGGGGGAGAGACCCAGTACTTC
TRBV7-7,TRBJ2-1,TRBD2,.,CASSLGQRGDNEQFF,TGTGCCAGCAGCTTAGGACAGCGGGGGGACAATGAGCAGTTCTTC
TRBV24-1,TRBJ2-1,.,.,CATSRQGFGGNEQFF,TGTGCCACCAGTCGGCAGGGTTTCGGTGGAAATGAGCAGTTCTTC
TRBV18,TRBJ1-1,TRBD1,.,CASSPMGQLNTEAFF,TGTGCCAGCTCACCAATGGGACAGCTCAACACTGAAGCTTTCTTT
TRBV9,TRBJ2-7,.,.,CASSVTSGFNEQYF,TGTGCCAGCAGCGTGACATCAGGGTTCAACGAGCAGTACTTC
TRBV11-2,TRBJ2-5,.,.,CASSTWTEQETQYF,TGTGCCAGCAGCACCTGGACAGAACAAGAGACCCAGTACTTC
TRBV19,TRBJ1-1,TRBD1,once,CASSNYRGRMDTEAFF,TGTGCCAGTAGTAACTACAGGGGGCGGATGGACACTGAAGCTTTCTTT
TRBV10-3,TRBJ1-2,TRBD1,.,CAISESTGYGYTF,TGTGCCATCAGTGAGTCGACAGGGTATGGCTACACCTTC
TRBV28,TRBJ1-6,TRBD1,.,CASRGTGGNSPLHF,TGTGCCAGCAGAGGGACAGGGGGTAATTCACCCCTCCACTTT
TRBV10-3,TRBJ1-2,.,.,CAISEGGSDYGYTF,TGTGCCATCAGTGAAGGAGGGTCGGACTATGGCTACACCTTC
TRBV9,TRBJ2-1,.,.,CASSSRRGGDGDEQFF,TGTGCCAGCAGCTCCCGCCGAGGGGGGGACGGAGATGAGCAGTTCTTC
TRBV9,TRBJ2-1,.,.,CASSVFPAANEQFF,TGTGCCAGCAGCGTTTTTCCGGCGGCGAATGAGCAGTTCTTC
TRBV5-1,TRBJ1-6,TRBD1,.,CASSLGGQASPLHF,TGCGCCAGCAGCCTAGGGGGACAGGCTTCACCCCTCCACTTT
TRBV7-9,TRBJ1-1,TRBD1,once,CASSFEATGGMSREAFF,TGTGCCAGCAGCTTTGAGGCCACAGGGGGCATGTCCCGTGAAGCTTTCTTT
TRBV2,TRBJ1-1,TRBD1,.,CASSFQGGRVIFF,TGTGCCAGCAGTTTTCAGGGGGGACGGGTGATTTTCTTT
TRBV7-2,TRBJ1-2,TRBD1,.,CASSGGQGENYGYTF,TGTGCCAGCAGCGGGGGACAGGGGGAAAACTATGGCTACACCTTC
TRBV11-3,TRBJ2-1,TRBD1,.,CASSSGGRGAEQFF,TGTGCCAGCAGCTCAGGGGGCAGGGGGGCTGAGCAGTTCTTC
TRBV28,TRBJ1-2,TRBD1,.,CASSRQGVGYGYTF,TGTGCCAGCAGTAGACAGGGGGTGGGCTATGGCTACACCTTC